The sample holds a few counts of the clone carrying this T cell receptor beta chain. Its matching antigen is unknown. The data are from a study of T-cell reconstitution after alpha-beta-depleted transplantation in children. Study findings and constraints: Reports say that about two months after transplant, the alpha-beta T cells came out of several hundred graft clones that had expanded.

This sample's TCRbeta library carried unique molecular identifier barcodes. TCRdb reanalysed the PCR reads using MiXCR and keeps one entry per CDR3 protein. The sample lists hundreds of thousands of distinct CDR3 sequences; around 13% were seen once. The ends lost 4 bases at V and 2 bases at J; junction bases unmatched: 11. This CDR3 region has 16 residues. Looked up from germline, CDR1 is SGHNT and CDR2 is YYREEE (reference sequence). The specimen comprised PBMCs, sampled before TCRalphabeta/CD19-depleted stem cell transplant. The chain recombines TRBV5-4 with TRBJ2-7; 8 bases match TRBD2. The sequence derives from a girl aged 2 to 10 with congenital amegakaryocytic thrombocytopenia, due to receive a stem cell transplant. CDR3: CASSVGGLAHAYEQYF. Written as DNA, the CDR3 is TGTGCCAGCAGCGTGGGTGGACTAGCCCATGCCTACGAGCAGTACTTC.